What follows are 16 T cell receptor beta chains derived from one specimen sequenced in a study of T cell repertoires in cytomegalovirus infection. MiXCR, run by TCRdb on the reads, gives a single entry per CDR3 protein. The data show a few hundred thousand distinct CDR3 sequences, with more than 40% seen just once and approximately 40% held by the top ten. The antigens for these receptors are not known. Sequences were derived from cultured PBMCs, sampled from culture after CMV antigen stimulation. These receptors all come from a human donor in good health (CMV status not recorded). Some clones in this sample may be carry-over from other donors' samples.

The chain combines TRBV27 with TRBJ1-2; D remains ambiguous. From germline, CDR1 is MNHEY and CDR2 SMNVEV (reference sequence). CDR3 length: 13 residues. V was cut by 5 bases and J by 8 bases, with 15 bases left in between. The CDR3 here is CASSPLPRSGYTF. The CDR3 DNA reads as TGTGCCAGCAGTCCCCTCCCCCGTTCGGGCTACACCTTC.

The chain combines TRBV7-2 with TRBJ1-2; D is unresolved. V was shortened by 0 bases and J by 2 bases, with 10 bases between the two germline ends. This CDR3 is built from 15 residues. Germline V gives CDR1 SGHTA, CDR2 FQGNSA. The CDR3 protein is CASSLARAGNYGYTF. The CDR3 bases are TGTGCCAGCAGCTTAGCTAGGGCAGGAAACTATGGCTACACCTTC.

This chain connects TRBV19 to TRBJ1-1; 8 bases match TRBD1. Unmatched junction bases numbered 7, after V lost 3 bases and J lost 1 base. CDR1 LNHDA and CDR2 SQIVND come from the germline V gene (reference sequence). The CDR3 is 16 amino acids. The CDR3 region is CASSIWAGGTNTEAFF. The CDR3 DNA reads as TGTGCCAGTAGTATTTGGGCAGGGGGCACGAACACTGAAGCTTTCTTT.

This clonotype was detected ten times or more. The chain links TRBV7-2 to TRBJ2-2; a possible D gene is TRBD2 (6 bases). Germline CDR1 and CDR2: SGHTA and FQGNSA. Between the trimmed V and J ends, which lost 1 base and 4 bases, there was a span of 7 bases. The length of the CDR3 is 14 residues. The CDR3 is CASSLGAGTGELFF. As DNA, the CDR3 is TGTGCCAGCAGCTTAGGAGCGGGCACCGGGGAGCTGTTTTTT. The full variable domain, in which reference TRBV7-2 and TRBJ2-2 provide the parts outside the CDR3, is GAGVSQSPSNKVTEKGKDVELRCDPISGHTALYWYRQSLGQGLEFLIYFQGNSAPDKSGLPSDRFSAERTGGSVSTLTIQRTQQEDSAVYLCASSLGAGTGELFFGEGSRLTVL.

Only one count was recorded for this clonotype. This chain joins TRBV6-8 and TRBJ2-2, with 12 bases fitting TRBD2. This CDR3 has 15 amino acids. Germline loops: CDR1 MNHGY, CDR2 SAAAGT. Losses at the gene ends were 9 bases for V and 1 base for J; bases not matched to a gene: 3. The CDR3 sequence is CASVLAGGNTGELFF. CDR3 DNA: TGTGCCAGTGTACTAGCGGGGGGGAACACCGGGGAGCTGTTTTTT.

The rearrangement joins TRBV28 to TRBJ1-5, with a tentative D call TRBD1 (5 bases). This CDR3 is built from 14 residues. Looked up from germline, CDR1 is MDHEN and CDR2 is SYDVKM. V lost 5 bases to trimming and J lost 2 bases, with 10 bases between them. The CDR3 nucleotides are TGTGCCAGCAGTCACGCCAGGGGCAATCAGCCCCAGCATTTT. It encodes CASSHARGNQPQHF.

This clonotype was found a few times. The rearrangement links TRBV7-6 to TRBJ2-1; TRBD1 is a possible D gene (6 bases). The germline CDR1 and CDR2 sequences are SGHVS and FNYEAQ. The V gene lost 3 bases and the J gene lost 5 bases, with 8 bases spanning the gap. The CDR3 spans 13 residues. The DNA for the CDR3 is TGTGCCAGCAGCTTCAGGGGCCACAATGAGCAGTTCTTC. This gives the protein CASSFRGHNEQFF.

The chain carries TRBV7-2 and TRBJ2-4; D possibly corresponds to TRBD1 (8 bases). The CDR3 is made up of 17 amino acids. Trimming removed 3 bases at V and 1 base at J, with 16 bases between. Germline V gives CDR1 SGHTA, CDR2 FQGNSA. The CDR3 coding sequence is TGTGCCAGCAGCTTTGTTCCACAGGGGGGGGCCAAAAACATTCAGTACTTC. Amino acids: CASSFVPQGGAKNIQYF. The full variable domain, completed using reference TRBV7-2 and TRBJ2-4, is GAGVSQSPSNKVTEKGKDVELRCDPISGHTALYWYRQSLGQGLEFLIYFQGNSAPDKSGLPSDRFSAERTGGSVSTLTIQRTQQEDSAVYLCASSFVPQGGAKNIQYFGAGTRLSVL.

Only a few counts were recorded for this clonotype. The rearrangement links TRBV12-3 or TRBV12-4 to TRBJ2-7, with TRBD1 identical over 10 bases. The CDR3 consists of 15 residues. The junction had 5 bases not matched to a gene; V was cut back by 6 bases and J by 0 bases. CDR3 region: CASRAGTGASYEQYF. CDR3 DNA sequence: TGTGCCAGCAGAGCCGGGACAGGGGCCTCCTACGAGCAGTACTTC.

Of note for this clonotype: One junction end does not reproduce the germline sequence, and a read error may be involved. The rearrangement uses TRBV6-1 and TRBJ1-6; D is uncertain. Germline lookup yields CDR1 MNHNS and CDR2 SASEGT. This CDR3 has 16 residues. CDR3 sequence: CASSEARGRANSPLHF. The CDR3 DNA reads TGTGCCAGTAGTGAAGCGCGGGGAAGGGCTAATTCACCCCTCCACTTT.

This chain connects TRBV6-2 or TRBV6-3 to TRBJ1-1; TRBD1 is a possible D gene (5 bases). Trimming removed 8 bases at V and 3 bases at J, with 16 bases between. The CDR3 contains 14 residues. Per germline, CDR1 MNHEY and CDR2 SVGEGT. The DNA of the CDR3 is TGTGCCAGCCAGTTAAGGAGGGGTGACACTGAAGCTTTCTTT. Its protein is CASQLRRGDTEAFF.

Written as DNA, the CDR3 is TGCGCCAGCAGCTTGGAGGGACAGGTTTCCTCCTACGAGCAGTACTTC. Its protein product is CASSLEGQVSSYEQYF. The rearrangement joins TRBV5-1 to TRBJ2-7; 8 positions agree with TRBD1. The CDR3 sequence is 16 residues long. Germline CDR1 is SGHRS and CDR2 is YFSETQ. J lost 0 bases, V lost 0 bases, and 5 bases had no gene match.

The chain carries TRBV27 and TRBJ2-3; D possibly corresponds to TRBD1 (5 bases). This CDR3 is 15 amino acids long. Germline CDR1 is MNHEY and CDR2 is SMNVEV (reference sequence). Trimming cost V 5 bases and J 6 bases, with 18 bases left between them. The CDR3 is CASSAWTRPRDTQYF. CDR3 DNA: TGTGCCAGCAGTGCCTGGACAAGGCCCAGGGATACGCAGTATTTT.

The chain combines TRBV6-8 with TRBJ1-6, with D possibly being TRBD1 (5 bases). Germline V gene lookup returns CDR1 MNHGY and CDR2 SAAAGT. CDR3 length equals 14 residues. Trimming left V 6 bases short and J 5 bases short, with 11 bases between. CDR3 loop: CASRAGADNSPLHF. DNA for the CDR3: TGTGCCAGCAGGGCCGGGGCTGATAATTCACCCCTCCACTTT.

J is TRBJ1-1 and V is TRBV11-2, with D unclear. The V end was cut by 5 bases, the J end by 6 bases, with 13 bases between. Germline CDR1 reads SGHAT; CDR2 reads FQNNGV. The CDR3 length is 13 residues. In nucleotides, the CDR3 is TGTGCCAGCAGCAATTACGAGGTTTCTGAAGCTTTCTTT. It encodes CASSNYEVSEAFF.

V usage is TRBV12-3 or TRBV12-4 and J usage is TRBJ1-1; 7 bases fit TRBD1. The CDR3 is 13 amino acids. After removal of 5 bases from V and 5 bases from J, the junction contained 5 bases not matched to a gene. The DNA of the CDR3 is TGTGCCAGCAGTACCGACAGGGAAACTGAAGCTTTCTTT. Translating gives CASSTDRETEAFF.